Listed below are T cell receptor beta chains from one sample, sequenced in a study of cytomegalovirus exposure and HLA in healthy donors. The method was immunoSEQ multiplex PCR; TCRdb's version includes in-frame clones alone and lacks a portion of them. Among hundreds of thousands of clones listed, about 80% were seen once. Input material: PBMCs. Receptors were obtained from a woman aged 35 to 49 in good health and CMV-seronegative. Each CDR3 is given with its conserved first and last residue. A D gene is named only where the DNA matches it firmly. Clone size is stated in some rows and not others, as once, few, many or a class when expanded.

j_call,d_call,v_call,clone_size,cdr3_nt,cdr3_aa
TRBJ2-2,TRBD1,TRBV7-2,-,TGTGCCAGCAGTTACGACAGGGGAGCCGGGGAGCTGTTTTTT,CASSYDRGAGELFF
TRBJ1-6,-,TRBV10-2,-,TGCGCCAGCAGTCCCCCGGGGGGAGCGACACCCCTCCACTTT,CASSPPGGATPLHF
TRBJ2-2,TRBD1,TRBV13,-,TGTGCCAGCTCATCTGGGACAGGTCCCCCTACGGAGCTGTTTTTT,CASSSGTGPPTELFF
TRBJ1-2,-,TRBV29-1,-,TGCAGCGTTGAACCCGGAGGGAAACATGGCTACACCTTC,CSVEPGGKHGYTF
TRBJ2-3,TRBD1,TRBV27,-,TGTGCCAGCAGTCCGTCGACAGGGTATTATACGCAGTATTTT,CASSPSTGYYTQYF
TRBJ2-1,TRBD2,TRBV19,-,TGTGCCAGTAGTGGGGGACTAGCGGGCAATGAGCAGTTCTTC,CASSGGLAGNEQFF
TRBJ1-1,-,TRBV5-1,-,TGCGCCAGCAGTTTGGAGGCCGGGATAACTGAAGCTTTCTTT,CASSLEAGITEAFF
TRBJ1-2,TRBD1,TRBV4-2,-,TGTGCCAGCAGCAGGCAGGGGGCTATGAACTATGGCTACACCTTC,CASSRQGAMNYGYTF
TRBJ2-7,-,TRBV11-3,-,TGTGCCAGCAGCCGGACAATGCAGGGGAGGGACGAGCAGTACTTC,CASSRTMQGRDEQYF
TRBJ1-4,TRBD1,TRBV5-1,few,TGCGCCAGCAGCTCCCTCGAGGGGACAGGGGAAAAACTGTTTTTT,CASSSLEGTGEKLFF
TRBJ2-4,-,TRBV29-1,-,TGCAGCGTTGTTGTCACACAAAACATTCAGTACTTC,CSVVVTQNIQYF
TRBJ2-7,-,TRBV5-1,-,TGTGCCAGCAGCTCTTGGACAGCCTACGAGCAGTACTTC,CASSSWTAYEQYF
TRBJ2-5,-,TRBV6-1,-,TGTGCCAGCAGCGAAGGACAGATAAACCAGTACTTC,CASSEGQINQYF
TRBJ2-5,TRBD2,TRBV30,-,TGTGCCTGGACCGGGACTAGCAGTCAAGAGACCCAGTACTTC,CAWTGTSSQETQYF
TRBJ2-7,-,TRBV11-3,-,TGTGCCAGCAGCCTTCGTGCGGGGTTCGAGCAGTACTTC,CASSLRAGFEQYF
TRBJ1-3,TRBD1,TRBV5-1,few,TGCGCCAGCAGCTTGGAAGGGACAGTAACGGGAAACACCATATATTTT,CASSLEGTVTGNTIYF
TRBJ1-5,TRBD1,TRBV4-2,-,TGTGCCAGCAGCCAGGGACAGGTCAGGGGCAATCAGCCCCAGCATTTT,CASSQGQVRGNQPQHF
TRBJ1-1,TRBD1,TRBV7-2,-,TGTGCCAGCAGCTTGGTCCGAGGGGGCCTTGAAGCTTTCTTT,CASSLVRGGLEAFF
TRBJ1-4,TRBD1,TRBV11-2,-,TGTGCCAGCAGCCAAGGAAGCGGACAGGGTAATGAAAAACTGTTTTTT,CASSQGSGQGNEKLFF
TRBJ1-6,-,TRBV13,-,TGTGCCAGCAGCTTAGGACAGAATTCACCCCTCCACTTT,CASSLGQNSPLHF
TRBJ1-1,-,TRBV7-9,-,TGTTCCAGCAGCTTTATCGGGAGTGAAGCTTTCTTT,CSSSFIGSEAFF
TRBJ2-3,TRBD2,TRBV7-3,-,TGTGCCAGCAATGACGGACTAGCGGAAGATACGCAGTATTTT,CASNDGLAEDTQYF
TRBJ1-1,TRBD1,TRBV7-9,once,TGTGCCAGCAGCTCGGGCAGACAGGGCAAAGCTGAAGCTTTCTTT,CASSSGRQGKAEAFF
TRBJ2-1,-,TRBV28,-,TGTGCCAGCAGTTTATTAGTAGACAATGAGCAGTTCTTC,CASSLLVDNEQFF
TRBJ2-2,TRBD2,TRBV5-1,once,TGCGCCAGCAGCCCCGGACTAGCGGCGAACACCGGGGAGCTGTTTTTT,CASSPGLAANTGELFF
TRBJ2-1,-,TRBV5-1,-,TGCGCCAGCAGCTCCCAGACTACTTACAATGAGCAGTTCTTC,CASSSQTTYNEQFF
TRBJ1-5,-,TRBV28,-,TGTGCCAGCAGCCCCACAACCCCAGGGAGCAATCAGCCCCAGCATTTT,CASSPTTPGSNQPQHF
TRBJ2-2,-,TRBV6-6,-,TGTGCCAGCGATCCGGGCGGGGAGCTGTTTTTT,CASDPGGELFF
TRBJ1-4,TRBD1,TRBV19,-,TGTGCCAGTAGTATTCGGACAGGGGCAACTAATGAAAAACTGTTTTTT,CASSIRTGATNEKLFF
TRBJ1-5,TRBD1,TRBV6-5,-,TGTGCCAGCAGGCAAACAGGGGGGGGTCAGCCCCAGCATTTT,CASRQTGGGQPQHF
TRBJ1-4,-,TRBV7-2,-,TGTGCCAGCAGCAAAGACAGGAATATAGTCGAAAAACTGTTTTTT,CASSKDRNIVEKLFF
TRBJ1-5,TRBD1,TRBV2,-,TGTGCCAGCAGAGAAGACAGGGGGCTTGGTCAGCCCCAGCATTTT,CASREDRGLGQPQHF
TRBJ1-2,-,TRBV9,-,TGTGCCAGCAGCTCCAAGGGGCGGGGGTCTAACTATGGCTACACCTTC,CASSSKGRGSNYGYTF
TRBJ2-5,TRBD2,TRBV30,once,TGTGCCTGGAGTGTACTTAGCGGGGGGGTAGAGACCCAGTACTTC,CAWSVLSGGVETQYF
TRBJ1-4,-,TRBV5-4,-,TGTGCCAGCAGCTTGCAAGAGGAAAAACTGTTTTTT,CASSLQEEKLFF
TRBJ1-1,-,TRBV7-9,few,TGTGCCAGCAGCTTAGGGGGGAGGGACTTGGAAGCTTTCTTT,CASSLGGRDLEAFF
TRBJ1-2,-,TRBV5-5,-,TGTGCCAGCAGCTTCTATAGTAGCGATGGCTACACCTTC,CASSFYSSDGYTF
TRBJ1-1,-,TRBV12-5,many,TGTGCTAGTGGTTTCGGGGACACTGAAGCTTTCTTT,CASGFGDTEAFF
TRBJ2-2,-,TRBV7-2,-,TGTGCCAGCAGCTTAGGGGCAGGGTACACCGGGGAGCTGTTTTTT,CASSLGAGYTGELFF
TRBJ1-1,TRBD1,TRBV5-6,-,TGTGCCAGCAGCTTACAGGGGGGAGGCACTGAAGCTTTCTTT,CASSLQGGGTEAFF
TRBJ2-1,TRBD2,TRBV9,-,TGTGCCAGCAGCGTAGATCTCCCTAGCGGGGTTCTCAATGAGCAGTTCTTC,CASSVDLPSGVLNEQFF
TRBJ1-4,-,TRBV2,few,TGTGCCAGCATGAGGGAAAAACTGTTTTTT,CASMREKLFF
TRBJ2-1,TRBD2,TRBV19,-,TGTGCCAGTAGACTAGCGGGGGGCTCCTACAATGAGCAGTTCTTC,CASRLAGGSYNEQFF
TRBJ2-5,-,TRBV30,-,TGTGCCTGGAGTGTAGGGAGCCAAGAGACCCAGTACTTC,CAWSVGSQETQYF
TRBJ1-4,-,TRBV28,once,TGTGCCAGCAGCTCCCACCCAGGACCAGGGGAACTGTTTTTT,CASSSHPGPGELFF
TRBJ2-7,TRBD1,TRBV27,-,TGTGCCAGCAGTTCCCTGGGACAGGCCGGCGAGCAGTACTTC,CASSSLGQAGEQYF
TRBJ1-2,-,TRBV29-1,-,TGCAGCGTTGGTAGAGGGCTGGAATGGGGGCCCCCTAACTATGGCTACACCTTC,CSVGRGLEWGPPNYGYTF